These 7 T cell receptor beta chains were sequenced from one sample in a study of shared clonotypes between healthy human individuals. Generated by immunoSEQ multiplex PCR, the TCRdb table keeps only in-frame clones and is missing some. The data hold a few million clones, with around nine tenths observed a single time. Specimen: naive CD4+ T cells sorted from blood. As to subset: CD45RA+ positively selected. The receptor source for this set is a man younger than 30 in good health.

CDR3 DNA sequence: TGTGCCAGCACCAATAGCGGGAGAATTACAGATACGCAGTATTTT. This sequence encodes CASTNSGRITDTQYF. The chain uses TRBV6-5 and TRBJ2-3; 9 bases are shared with TRBD2. The germline gives CDR1 MNHEY, CDR2 SVGAGI. There are 15 residues in the CDR3. Unmatched junction bases numbered 8, after V lost 7 bases and J lost 3 bases.

The genes are TRBV19 and TRBJ2-1, with a tentative D call TRBD1 (5 bases). The CDR3 is made up of 14 amino acids. Germline V gene data show CDR1 as LNHDA and CDR2 as SQIVND (reference sequence). Trimming took 3 bases from V and 5 from J, leaving 11 bases between them. The CDR3 loop reads CASSITGNNNEQFF. The DNA for the CDR3 is TGTGCCAGTAGTATCACAGGCAATAACAATGAGCAGTTCTTC.

V usage is TRBV2 and J usage is TRBJ1-2; D perhaps matches TRBD1 (6 bases). The V end lost 6 bases, the J end lost 2 bases, and 10 bases lay between the germline ends. Germline V gives CDR1 SNHLY, CDR2 FYNNEI. CDR3 length: 13 amino acids. CDR3: CASSRGGNYGYTF. The CDR3 bases are TGTGCCAGCAGCAGAGGGGGGAACTATGGCTACACCTTC. Full variable domain (outside the CDR3, taken from reference TRBV2 and TRBJ1-2): EPEVTQTPSHQVTQMGQEVILRCVPISNHLYFYWYRQILGQKVEFLVSFYNNEISEKSEIFDDQFSVERPDGSNFTLKIRSTKLEDSAMYFCASSRGGNYGYTFGSGTRLTVV.

The CDR3 region is CASSPGLVTDTQYF. The CDR3, as DNA: TGTGCCAGCAGTCCGGGACTAGTTACAGATACGCAGTATTTT. This sequence joins TRBV9 and TRBJ2-3, with TRBD2 matching 8 bases. CDR1 is SGDLS, CDR2 YYNGEE, per germline. With 5 bases clipped from V and 3 bases from J, the junction kept 5 bases outside the gene matches. The CDR3 is 14 residues long.

The chain recombines TRBV5-1 with TRBJ2-7, with 7 bases matching TRBD2. This CDR3 spans 15 amino acids. Germline V CDR1 and CDR2: SGHRS, YFSETQ. With 1 base clipped from V and 9 bases from J, the junction kept 13 bases outside the gene matches. CDR3 sequence: CASSLRVGLADAQYF. CDR3 in DNA: TGCGCCAGCAGCTTGCGGGTGGGTCTAGCGGACGCGCAGTACTTC.

With regard to this clone: In the same sample, other DNA sequences code for this CDR3. The chain couples TRBV18 to TRBJ2-5, with D possibly being TRBD2 (5 bases). Germline V gene sequence: CDR1 KGHSH, CDR2 LQKENI. CDR3 length: 14 residues. V lost 2 bases to trimming and J lost 1 base, with 8 bases between them. CDR3 sequence: CASSPTAVQETQYF. CDR3 sequence (DNA): TGTGCCAGCTCACCAACAGCGGTCCAAGAGACCCAGTACTTC.

This chain links TRBV10-2 with TRBJ2-7, with 8 bases lining up with TRBD2. The CDR3 loop spans 14 amino acids. V lost 7 bases, J lost 4 bases, and 9 bases stayed unmatched. Germline values: CDR1 WSHSY, CDR2 SAAADI. DNA for the CDR3: TGCGCCAGCATAAGGCCGGGGGGGACATACGAGCAGTACTTC. It translates to CASIRPGGTYEQYF.